This TCR beta chain originates from a study of spatial heterogeneity in lung cancer. Per the germline V gene, CDR1 is SEHNR and CDR2 is FQNEAQ (reference sequence). The length of the CDR3 is 13 residues. V was pared by 6 bases and J by 0 bases, with 9 bases between. The sample's time point: sample taken at primary tumor resection. TCRdb called the 5' RACE reads again in MiXCR, with one record for every CDR3 protein. The data show about 24,000 distinct CDR3 sequences, about 3.5% seen once. This clonotype showed up many times. The rearrangement uses TRBV7-9 and TRBJ2-7, with D unresolved. The clonotype originates from a female donor with early-stage non-small cell lung cancer. Sequencing used PBMCs, obtained at surgery. CDR3 protein: CASRPRSSYEQYF. DNA for the CDR3: TGTGCCAGCAGGCCAAGGAGCTCCTACGAGCAGTACTTC.